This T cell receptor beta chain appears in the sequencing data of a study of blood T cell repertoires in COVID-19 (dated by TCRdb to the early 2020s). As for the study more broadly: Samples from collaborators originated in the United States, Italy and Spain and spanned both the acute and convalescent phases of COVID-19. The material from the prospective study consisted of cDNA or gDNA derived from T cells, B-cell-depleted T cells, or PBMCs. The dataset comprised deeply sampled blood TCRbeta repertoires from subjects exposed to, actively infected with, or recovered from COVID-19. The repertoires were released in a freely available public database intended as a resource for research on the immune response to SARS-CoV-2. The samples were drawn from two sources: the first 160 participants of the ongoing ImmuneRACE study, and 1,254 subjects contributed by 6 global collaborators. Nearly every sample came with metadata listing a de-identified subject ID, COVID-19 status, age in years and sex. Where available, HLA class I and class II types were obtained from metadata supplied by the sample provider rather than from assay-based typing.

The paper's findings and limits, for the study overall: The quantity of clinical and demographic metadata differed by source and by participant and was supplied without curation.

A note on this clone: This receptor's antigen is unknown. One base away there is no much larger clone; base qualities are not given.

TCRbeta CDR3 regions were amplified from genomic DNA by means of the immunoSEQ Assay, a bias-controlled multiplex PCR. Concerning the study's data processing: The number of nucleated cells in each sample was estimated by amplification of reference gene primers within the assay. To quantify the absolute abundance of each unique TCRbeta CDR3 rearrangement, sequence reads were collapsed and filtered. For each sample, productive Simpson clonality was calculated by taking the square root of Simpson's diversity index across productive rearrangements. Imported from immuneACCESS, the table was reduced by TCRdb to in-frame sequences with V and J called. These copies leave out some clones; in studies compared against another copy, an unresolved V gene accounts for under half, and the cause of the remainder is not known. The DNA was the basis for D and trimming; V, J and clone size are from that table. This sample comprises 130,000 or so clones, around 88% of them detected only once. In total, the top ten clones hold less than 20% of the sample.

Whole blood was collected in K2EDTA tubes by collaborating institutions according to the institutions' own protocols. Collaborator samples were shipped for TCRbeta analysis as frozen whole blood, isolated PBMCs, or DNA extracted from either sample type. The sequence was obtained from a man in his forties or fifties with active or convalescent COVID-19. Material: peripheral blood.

DNA sequence: TGTGCCACCAGTGATTTGCGGACTAGCGGGGGATCGGATACGCAGTATTTT. The translation is CATSDLRTSGGSDTQYF. The chain joins TRBV24-1 to TRBJ2-3, with TRBD2 identical over 13 junction bases. Spanning cysteine to phenylalanine, the CDR3 consists of 17 amino acids. CDR3 DNA only is kept here, 51 bases in frame from base 1. From the germline V gene, CDR1 is KGHDR and CDR2 is SFDVKD. Trimming removed 0 bases from V and 6 bases from J; the gene matches leave 5 bases unexplained.